These T cell receptor beta chains were read from a single sample in a study of blood T cell repertoires in COVID-19. Produced via immunoSEQ multiplex PCR; TCRdb's table is partial and in-frame only. This sample has nearly 100,000 clones, with roughly 80% found just once. Sequenced input: peripheral blood. These receptors all come from a woman aged 55-69 years with acute or convalescent COVID-19. Each CDR3 is given with its conserved first and last residue. The D gene is left open where the match is weak. Clone sizes are given selectively: once, few, many, or a class where the clone is expanded.

d_gene: TRBD1
v_gene: TRBV19
j_gene: TRBJ1-1
abundance: -
CDR3nt: TGTGCCAGTAGTATGGGTCAGGGGGCGAGCACTGAAGCTTTCTTT
CDR3aa: CASSMGQGASTEAFF

d_gene: TRBD2
v_gene: TRBV5-1
j_gene: TRBJ2-5
abundance: few
CDR3nt: TGCGCCAGCAGCTCGGGACTAGCGGGGGGGCCACAAGAGACCCAGTACTTC
CDR3aa: CASSSGLAGGPQETQYF

d_gene: TRBD1
v_gene: TRBV28
j_gene: TRBJ2-5
abundance: -
CDR3nt: TGTGCCAGCAGTGAGCACAGGGGTGGGGTGGAGACCCAGTACTTC
CDR3aa: CASSEHRGGVETQYF

d_gene: -
v_gene: TRBV5-1
j_gene: TRBJ2-2
abundance: once
CDR3nt: TGCGCCAGCAGGTTAGGGGTCGGGGAGCTGTTTTTT
CDR3aa: CASRLGVGELFF

d_gene: -
v_gene: TRBV7-3
j_gene: TRBJ1-1
abundance: -
CDR3nt: TGTGCCAGCAGCTTAAGCGGGGGAGAGAACACTGAAGCTTTCTTT
CDR3aa: CASSLSGGENTEAFF

d_gene: TRBD2
v_gene: TRBV28
j_gene: TRBJ2-3
abundance: -
CDR3nt: TGTGCCAGCAGGGACGGACTAGCGGGCACAGATACGCAGTATTTT
CDR3aa: CASRDGLAGTDTQYF

d_gene: -
v_gene: TRBV15
j_gene: TRBJ2-5
abundance: -
CDR3nt: TGTGCCACCAGCGGATACAGGGATTTGGAGTTGGAGACCCAGTACTTC
CDR3aa: CATSGYRDLELETQYF

d_gene: -
v_gene: TRBV3-1/TRBV3-2
j_gene: TRBJ2-1
abundance: -
CDR3nt: TGTGCCAGCAGCCAACAACAGAACAATGAGCAGTTCTTC
CDR3aa: CASSQQQNNEQFF

d_gene: TRBD1
v_gene: TRBV6-6
j_gene: TRBJ1-5
abundance: few
CDR3nt: TGTGCCAGCACCCTAGACAGGGGCGGTCAGCCCCAGCATTTT
CDR3aa: CASTLDRGGQPQHF

d_gene: -
v_gene: TRBV28
j_gene: TRBJ1-5
abundance: -
CDR3nt: TGTGCCAGCAGGCACTCCGGACAGTATAGCAATCAGCCCCAGCATTTT
CDR3aa: CASRHSGQYSNQPQHF

d_gene: TRBD1
v_gene: TRBV7-6
j_gene: TRBJ1-1
abundance: -
CDR3nt: TGTGCCAGCAGCTTAGAACAGTCAGGGGGACCCGTCATGAACACTGAAGCTTTCTTT
CDR3aa: CASSLEQSGGPVMNTEAFF

d_gene: TRBD1
v_gene: TRBV3-1/TRBV3-2
j_gene: TRBJ2-3
abundance: -
CDR3nt: TGTGCCAGCAGCCAAGACCGGGACAGGAAAAGCACAGATACGCAGTATTTT
CDR3aa: CASSQDRDRKSTDTQYF

d_gene: -
v_gene: TRBV9
j_gene: TRBJ1-6
abundance: -
CDR3nt: TGTGCCAGCCGACCGGGACTAAATAATTCACCCCTCCACTTT
CDR3aa: CASRPGLNNSPLHF

d_gene: TRBD1
v_gene: TRBV5-4
j_gene: TRBJ2-7
abundance: -
CDR3nt: TGTGCCAGCAGCGCGGGGACAGGCCTTTTCTACGAGCAGTACTTC
CDR3aa: CASSAGTGLFYEQYF

d_gene: -
v_gene: TRBV29-1
j_gene: TRBJ2-3
abundance: -
CDR3nt: TGCAGCGTTGAGAACGGAGGCACAGATACGCAGTATTTT
CDR3aa: CSVENGGTDTQYF

d_gene: -
v_gene: TRBV27
j_gene: TRBJ1-6
abundance: -
CDR3nt: TGTGCCAGCTCAGACGCGGCCCCCTATAATTCACCCCTCCACTTT
CDR3aa: CASSDAAPYNSPLHF

d_gene: TRBD2
v_gene: TRBV3-1/TRBV3-2
j_gene: TRBJ2-3
abundance: -
CDR3nt: TGTGCCAGCAGCCGAGGACTAGCGGCTAGCACAGATACGCAGTATTTT
CDR3aa: CASSRGLAASTDTQYF

d_gene: TRBD1
v_gene: TRBV5-1
j_gene: TRBJ1-4
abundance: -
CDR3nt: TGCGCCAGCAGCTGGGGGGACAGGGATGAGAGAAAACTGTTTTTT
CDR3aa: CASSWGDRDERKLFF

d_gene: TRBD1
v_gene: TRBV24-1
j_gene: TRBJ2-2
abundance: once
CDR3nt: TGTGCCACCAGTGATTTCGGACAGGGTAGAGGCGGGGAGCTGTTTTTT
CDR3aa: CATSDFGQGRGGELFF

d_gene: -
v_gene: TRBV6-5
j_gene: TRBJ1-5
abundance: -
CDR3nt: TGTGCCAGCAGTTCGACAGGAGGCCAGCCCCAGCATTTT
CDR3aa: CASSSTGGQPQHF

d_gene: -
v_gene: TRBV7-6
j_gene: TRBJ2-5
abundance: -
CDR3nt: TGTGCCAGCAGCTTAGACCGGTCAGGGCAGGAGACCCAGTACTTC
CDR3aa: CASSLDRSGQETQYF

d_gene: TRBD1
v_gene: TRBV5-6
j_gene: TRBJ1-6
abundance: -
CDR3nt: TGTGCCAGCACTCTAAGGGGGCGCGGTTCACCCCTCCACTTT
CDR3aa: CASTLRGRGSPLHF

d_gene: TRBD2
v_gene: TRBV7-2
j_gene: TRBJ2-1
abundance: -
CDR3nt: TGTGCCAGCAGCTTAGCGGCTAGCGGGGGGTCCTCCTACAATGAGCAGTTCTTC
CDR3aa: CASSLAASGGSSYNEQFF

d_gene: -
v_gene: TRBV5-1
j_gene: TRBJ1-1
abundance: -
CDR3nt: TGCGCCAGCAGCTTATCGGGAGAGGGGAACACTGAAGCTTTCTTT
CDR3aa: CASSLSGEGNTEAFF

d_gene: -
v_gene: TRBV10-3
j_gene: TRBJ2-3
abundance: -
CDR3nt: TGTGCCATCAGTGAGCGTTCGTTGGGTCAGGCTCCGACATTATATCGAGATACGCAGTATTTT
CDR3aa: CAISERSLGQAPTLYRDTQYF

d_gene: -
v_gene: TRBV28
j_gene: TRBJ1-1
abundance: -
CDR3nt: TGTGCCAGCACAGGGGTTCGTAACGGGAACACTGAAGCTTTCTTT
CDR3aa: CASTGVRNGNTEAFF

d_gene: -
v_gene: TRBV20-1
j_gene: TRBJ1-2
abundance: few
CDR3nt: TGCAGTGCTCGTGGACAGACATCTAACTATGGCTACACCTTC
CDR3aa: CSARGQTSNYGYTF

d_gene: TRBD1
v_gene: TRBV19
j_gene: TRBJ1-5
abundance: -
CDR3nt: TGTGCCAGTAGGGCCAGGACAGGGGATCAGCCCCAGCATTTT
CDR3aa: CASRARTGDQPQHF

d_gene: -
v_gene: TRBV20-1
j_gene: TRBJ1-2
abundance: -
CDR3nt: TGCAGTGCCCCCGGAGGGTCTGGCTACACCTTC
CDR3aa: CSAPGGSGYTF

d_gene: -
v_gene: TRBV5-6
j_gene: TRBJ1-2
abundance: -
CDR3nt: TGTGCCAGCAGCGAGAGCGTGAGCTTTGGCTACACCTTC
CDR3aa: CASSESVSFGYTF

d_gene: -
v_gene: TRBV28
j_gene: TRBJ2-7
abundance: -
CDR3nt: TGTGCCAGCAGTTTACCCCGCCAGGGTTTTTACGAGCAGTACTTC
CDR3aa: CASSLPRQGFYEQYF

d_gene: TRBD1
v_gene: TRBV6-5
j_gene: TRBJ1-2
abundance: -
CDR3nt: TGTGCCAGCAGTTACTCGGGACAGGGGAACTATGGCTACACCTTC
CDR3aa: CASSYSGQGNYGYTF

d_gene: -
v_gene: TRBV28
j_gene: TRBJ1-3
abundance: -
CDR3nt: TGTGCCAGCAGTTTAGTCGGGATAAGCTCTGGAAACACCATATATTTT
CDR3aa: CASSLVGISSGNTIYF

d_gene: -
v_gene: TRBV19
j_gene: TRBJ2-7
abundance: -
CDR3nt: TGTGCCAGTAGTATGGGATTTAGGGCGGGGAGCTCCTACGAGCAGTACTTC
CDR3aa: CASSMGFRAGSSYEQYF

d_gene: TRBD2
v_gene: TRBV11-2
j_gene: TRBJ2-2
abundance: -
CDR3nt: TGTGCCAGCAGCTTAGGGGCGACTAGCGGTCGGACCGGGGAGCTGTTTTTT
CDR3aa: CASSLGATSGRTGELFF

d_gene: -
v_gene: TRBV11-3
j_gene: TRBJ2-7
abundance: -
CDR3nt: TGTGCCAGCAGCTTTGGAGGGGGCCGTACCTACGAGCAGTACTTC
CDR3aa: CASSFGGGRTYEQYF

d_gene: -
v_gene: TRBV28
j_gene: TRBJ1-5
abundance: -
CDR3nt: TGTGCCAGCAGTTTATCGTTGGGGGGGCATCAGCCCCAGCATTTT
CDR3aa: CASSLSLGGHQPQHF

d_gene: TRBD1
v_gene: TRBV4-2
j_gene: TRBJ2-2
abundance: -
CDR3nt: TGTGCCAGCAGCCAAGTGAGGCAGGGGGCCCGGACCGGGGAGCTGTTTTTT
CDR3aa: CASSQVRQGARTGELFF

d_gene: TRBD1
v_gene: TRBV18
j_gene: TRBJ2-7
abundance: -
CDR3nt: TGTGCCAGCTCACCAAATCTTCCGGGACAGGGGACTGGCGAGCAGTACTTC
CDR3aa: CASSPNLPGQGTGEQYF

d_gene: -
v_gene: TRBV6-5
j_gene: TRBJ2-2
abundance: -
CDR3nt: TGTGCCAGCAGTCAGGACAGGAGGGCCGGGGAGCTGTTTTTT
CDR3aa: CASSQDRRAGELFF

d_gene: TRBD1
v_gene: TRBV5-1
j_gene: TRBJ2-3
abundance: -
CDR3nt: TGCGCCAGCAGCTCTGACAGGGGAGATACGCAGTATTTT
CDR3aa: CASSSDRGDTQYF